The entry below gives a single T cell receptor beta chain sequence along with its context. The antigen remains unidentified. The entry originates in a study of T cells after yellow fever vaccination. Study-wide context: Preparation used SMART-Seq v4 Ultra Low Input for the low-cell-number fractions.

Whole-study findings and limits: Peaking faster, on day 5 versus 15, the secondary response was nonetheless weaker. Boosting was followed by the reappearance of most primary-vaccination clones (approximately 95% CD4, about 88% CD8).

The authors made TCR cDNA by 5'RACE template switching, adding a universal primer site and UMIs. TCRdb independently ran MiXCR on the 5' RACE reads; one entry per CDR3 protein. The top ten hold roughly an eighth of the sample, which has hundreds of thousands of distinct CDR3 sequences, about 13% seen once. Looked up from germline, CDR1 is LNHDA and CDR2 is SQIVND (reference sequence). With 11 bases removed from V and 4 bases from J, the gap between germline ends came to 18 bases. The CDR3 length is 14 residues. Here the sequenced sample was PBMCs, taken on the day of the yellow fever booster vaccination. This clonotype was sampled from a man aged 25-45 years who received the YFV17D yellow fever vaccine. The chain links TRBV19 to TRBJ2-1, with D perhaps TRBD1 (6 bases). The CDR3 sequence: CACSLRDKYNEQFF. CDR3 in DNA: TGTGCCTGTTCACTCCGGGACAAATACAATGAGCAGTTCTTC.